This T cell receptor (beta chain) appears in the sequencing data of a study of T cell repertoires in cytomegalovirus infection. Study summary: TCR beta signatures that were public indicated CMV infection and matching HLA type. General study results and limits: It was HLA-C-restricted CMV-specific TCR beta clonotypes that dominated the response ex vivo.

Remarks on this clonotype: Its antigen is currently unknown.

CDR3 length equals 12 residues. The ends were cut back, 4 bases at V and 7 bases at J, with 11 bases in the middle. TCRdb analysed the reads with MiXCR anew, one entry per CDR3 protein. This table has about 360,000 distinct CDR3 sequences, 15% to 20% appearing once. The rearrangement uses TRBV12-3 or TRBV12-4 and TRBJ2-7; D not certain. The source of this sequence is a human donor in good health (CMV status not recorded). Some clones in this sample may be carry-over from other donors' samples. The sequenced sample was PBMCs. DNA of the CDR3: TGTGCCAGCAGTTCCGATCTCGGAGAGCAGTACTTC. Residues: CASSSDLGEQYF.